This entry describes one TCR beta chain. These data belong to a study of T cell responses to AZD1222 COVID-19 vaccine. Germline CDR1 reads LNHDA; CDR2 reads SQIVND (reference sequence). With 5 bases removed from V and 0 bases from J, the gap between germline ends came to 7 bases. CDR3 length equals 13 residues. Generated by immunoSEQ multiplex PCR, the TCRdb table keeps only in-frame clones and is missing some. The repertoire has approximately 92,000 clones, just over 85% of them found once; the top ten carry 9.5% to 13%. This TCR was recovered from an adult in good health. V is TRBV19 and J is TRBJ1-1; D not certain. Material: peripheral blood, obtained on day 0 of AZD1222 vaccination. CDR3 residues: CASSPQVNTEAFF. For the CDR3, the DNA is TGTGCCAGTAGTCCCCAAGTGAACACTGAAGCTTTCTTT.